The 18 T cell receptor beta chains below all came from one sample that was sequenced in a study of CD4 T cells in relation to SARS-CoV-2 and coronaviruses. Assay: immunoSEQ multiplex PCR; the TCRdb copy retains only in-frame clones and omits some. The data contain about 21,000 clones, 74% of them singletons. Unexposed donor CD4+ T cells date from about 2011-2018, before the COVID-19 pandemic. Isolation of CD4+ T cells took place after about 9 days in culture. No cognate antigen is known for these TCRs. The specimen sequenced was CD4+ T cells from PBMCs, cultured in vitro. These receptors all stem from a human donor in good health.

The chain's CDR3 is CASSEIGLASNEQFF. CDR3 nucleotides: TGTGCCAGCAGTGAAATCGGACTAGCGAGCAATGAGCAGTTCTTC. The V and J genes are TRBV2 and TRBJ2-1; 9 nucleotides agree with TRBD2. Trimming took 2 bases from V and 6 from J; bases not matched to a gene: 5. Germline CDR1 SNHLY, CDR2 FYNNEI. This CDR3 spans 15 amino acids.

The chain joins TRBV11-1 to TRBJ2-5; D is tentatively TRBD1 or TRBD2 (6 bases each). The CDR3 sequence is 17 residues long. V was shortened by 0 bases and J by 7 bases, with 21 bases between the two germline ends. The germline V gene encodes CDR1 SGHAT and CDR2 FQDESV (reference sequence). CDR3 nucleotide sequence: TGTGCCAGCAGCTTAGCACACTACGGGACGGGGGCCGGGACCCAGTACTTC. Translation gives CASSLAHYGTGAGTQYF. Complete variable domain (other parts from reference TRBV11-1 and TRBJ2-5): EAEVAQSPRYKITEKSQAVAFWCDPISGHATLYWYRQILGQGPELLVQFQDESVVDDSQLPKDRFSAERLKGVDSTLKIQPAELGDSAMYLCASSLAHYGTGAGTQYFGPGTRLLVL.

Here the CDR3 DNA reads TGTGCCAGGGGGAACGGTGAGCAGTTCTTC. Protein: CARGNGEQFF. The chain combines TRBV2 with TRBJ2-1; the D is unclear. The CDR3 spans 10 residues. The germline V and J ends were trimmed by 9 bases and 9 bases, with 9 bases remaining between them. CDR1 SNHLY and CDR2 FYNNEI come from the germline V gene.

The rearrangement joins TRBV11-3 to TRBJ2-6; D remains ambiguous. This CDR3 comprises 15 residues. V gave up 1 base and J gave up 2 bases, with 6 bases separating them. Germline V CDR1 and CDR2: SGHNT, YENEEA. This CDR3 is CASSLGGTGANVLTF. DNA for the CDR3: TGTGCCAGCAGCTTAGGGGGAACTGGGGCCAACGTCCTGACTTTC. Using reference TRBV11-3 and TRBJ2-6 for the parts outside the CDR3, the full variable domain is EAGVVQSPRYKIIEKKQPVAFWCNPISGHNTLYWYLQNLGQGPELLIRYENEEAVDDSQLPKDRFSAERLKGVDSTLKIQPAELGDSAVYLCASSLGGTGANVLTFGAGSRLTVL.

V gene TRBV6-5 combines with J gene TRBJ2-2; 10 bases line up with TRBD2. CDR1 is MNHEY, CDR2 SVGAGI, per germline. The J segment lost 5 bases and the V segment lost 4 bases, leaving 4 bases of the junction unmatched. The CDR3 runs 15 residues. The CDR3 sequence is CASSLSGRGTGELFF. CDR3 bases: TGTGCCAGCAGTTTAAGCGGGAGGGGGACCGGGGAGCTGTTTTTT.

V is TRBV6-6 and J is TRBJ2-1, with 8 nucleotides matching TRBD2. From germline, CDR1 is MNHNY and CDR2 SVGAGI (reference sequence). V gave up 6 bases and J gave up 5 bases; unmatched junction bases: 9. CDR3 length: 15 residues. CDR3 protein: CASSQGLVIHNEQFF. The CDR3 DNA follows: TGTGCCAGCAGCCAGGGACTAGTCATCCACAATGAGCAGTTCTTC.

The CDR3 spells CASLQGVNYGYTF. As DNA, the CDR3 is TGTGCCAGCCTCCAGGGCGTAAACTATGGCTACACCTTC. The chain couples TRBV19 to TRBJ1-2; a possible D gene is TRBD1 (5 bases). Germline lookup yields CDR1 LNHDA and CDR2 SQIVND (reference sequence). The CDR3 runs to 13 residues. Trimming stripped 9 bases from V and 2 bases from J, with 13 bases between.

Sample share makes this clone medium-sized. The chain combines TRBV7-2 with TRBJ1-6; a possible D gene is TRBD1 (6 bases). Trimming removed 1 base at V and 5 bases at J, with 6 bases between. The CDR3 consists of 14 residues. Per the germline V gene, CDR1 is SGHTA and CDR2 is FQGNSA. For the CDR3, the DNA is TGTGCCAGCAGCTTAGGGACAGATAATTCACCCCTCCACTTT. Its protein product is CASSLGTDNSPLHF.

The chain has TRBV25-1 and TRBJ2-1; D is unresolved. The germline gives CDR1 MGHDK, CDR2 SYGVNS. This CDR3 comprises 15 residues. V lost 3 bases to trimming and J lost 0 bases, with 9 bases between them. The chain's CDR3 is CASSEIESSYNEQFF. CDR3 coding DNA: TGTGCCAGCAGTGAGATAGAGAGCTCCTACAATGAGCAGTTCTTC.

The chain has TRBV20-1 and TRBJ2-5, with TRBD1 as a possible D gene (5 bases). Trimming took off 3 bases at V and 5 bases at J, with 13 bases between the two ends. The CDR3 extends over 13 amino acids. CDR1 is DFQATT and CDR2 is SNEGSKA in the germline V gene (reference sequence). CDR3 amino acids: CSASRAGLETQYF. The CDR3 nucleotides read TGCAGTGCTAGTCGGGCAGGGTTGGAGACCCAGTACTTC.

The chain links TRBV28 to TRBJ2-5; tentatively, D is TRBD1 (5 bases). V lost 5 bases and J lost 1, with 14 bases in between. Germline assignment: CDR1 MDHEN and CDR2 SYDVKM. There are 15 residues in the CDR3. As DNA, the CDR3 is TGTGCCAGCAGTCCAGGGAATTGGGGCCAAGAGACCCAGTACTTC. Translation gives CASSPGNWGQETQYF.

The CDR3 nucleotides are TGTGCCTGGAGCCTTGGGACAGGACCCAATGAGCAGTTCTTC. It codes for CAWSLGTGPNEQFF. V usage is TRBV30 and J usage is TRBJ2-1; 8 nucleotides agree with TRBD1. Germline-derived CDR1 and CDR2 are GTSNPN and SVGIG (reference sequence). The ends lost 3 bases at V and 6 bases at J; junction bases unmatched: 7. The CDR3 loop spans 14 amino acids.

The chain joins TRBV19 to TRBJ2-7; 9 nucleotides line up with TRBD2. The CDR3 covers 15 residues. Germline CDR1 is LNHDA and CDR2 is SQIVND (reference sequence). J was trimmed by 6 bases and V by 5 bases; bases with no gene match: 11. The CDR3 nucleotides read TGTGCCAGTAGTCCCTTAGCGGGAGATCCCCTCGAGCAGTACTTC. The encoded protein is CASSPLAGDPLEQYF.

The chain joins TRBV2 to TRBJ1-5, with 7 bases identical to TRBD1. V trimming: 1 base; J trimming: 2 bases; junction bases outside the gene matches: 2. In germline, CDR1 is SNHLY, CDR2 FYNNEI. The CDR3 is 15 amino acids. This CDR3 is CASSEEGAGNQPQHF. As DNA, the CDR3 is TGTGCCAGCAGTGAAGAGGGGGCAGGCAATCAGCCCCAGCATTTT.

V and J are TRBV5-1 and TRBJ1-1; TRBD1 matches at 7 bases. Germline CDR1 is SGHRS and CDR2 is YFSETQ. There are 14 residues in the CDR3. With V trimmed by 4 bases and J by 6 bases, 9 bases remained unmatched. The CDR3 region has the DNA TGCGCCAGCAGCGGGCCAGGGGGTAGGGCTGAAGCTTTCTTT. This sequence encodes CASSGPGGRAEAFF.

Only a few counts were recorded for this clone. This rearrangement joins TRBV3-1 (or the pseudogene TRBV3-2) to TRBJ1-3; D not certain. Germline loops: CDR1 LGHDT, CDR2 YNNKEL (reference sequence). Deletions cut 4 bases from V and 0 bases from J, with 10 bases between. The CDR3 runs to 15 residues. The CDR3: CASSPHSSSGNTIYF. DNA for the CDR3: TGTGCCAGCAGCCCTCACTCGAGCTCTGGAAACACCATATATTTT.

The chain recombines TRBV6-5 with TRBJ2-7; D is perhaps TRBD1 (6 bases). CDR3 length equals 14 residues. Trimming took 5 bases from V and 0 from J, leaving 11 bases between them. Per germline, CDR1 MNHEY and CDR2 SVGAGI. Here the CDR3 DNA reads TGTGCCAGCAGTATAGGACAGCTCTCCTACGAGCAGTACTTC. This encodes CASSIGQLSYEQYF.

This sequence joins TRBV19 and TRBJ1-1, with 7 nucleotides matching TRBD1. The CDR3 is 15 residues long. The germline CDR1 and CDR2 sequences are LNHDA and SQIVND (reference sequence). J was trimmed by 5 bases and V by 5 bases; bases with no gene match: 11. The CDR3 DNA follows: TGTGCCAGTAGTCAGATAACAGGGGAGAGGACTGAAGCTTTCTTT. This gives the protein CASSQITGERTEAFF.